A single sample is the source of the 18 T cell receptor beta chains below, sequenced in a study of monozygotic twins with inflammatory bowel disease. TCRdb re-called the 5' RACE reads; one entry per CDR3 protein, DNA not given. Its table records approximately 420,000 distinct CDR3 sequences. The sample taken for sequencing was blood. The source is a human donor with ulcerative colitis or Crohn's disease, or a healthy co-twin of an affected twin (not recorded which).

The rearrangement uses TRBV6-5 and TRBJ2-2; TCRdb picks TRBD2, but there is no DNA to check that call. Per the germline V gene, CDR1 is MNHEY and CDR2 is SVGAGI. The CDR3 consists of 18 residues. CDR3 in amino acids: CASSRPGLAGGRAGELFF.

The V gene is TRBV7-9, the J gene TRBJ2-5; as DNA is missing, the TRBD1 call by TCRdb cannot be tested. The CDR3 is 14 amino acids. CDR1 and CDR2 (germline): SEHNR, FQNEAQ (reference sequence). The CDR3 loop is CASSARQAQETQYF.

The chain has TRBV10-3 and TRBJ2-3; without DNA, the TCRdb call of TRBD2 cannot be checked. This CDR3 is 14 amino acids long. Germline lookup yields CDR1 ENHRY and CDR2 SYGVKD. The CDR3 region is CAISGNSRTDTQYF.

The genes are TRBV20-1 and TRBJ1-1; TCRdb picks TRBD1, but there is no DNA to check that call. The length of the CDR3 is 11 residues. Germline CDR1 reads DFQATT; CDR2 reads SNEGSKA (reference sequence). The CDR3 is CSAGADTEAFF.

The chain recombines TRBV11-2 with TRBJ1-4. Looked up from germline, CDR1 is SGHAT and CDR2 is FQNNGV. This CDR3 comprises 14 residues. CDR3 sequence reads: CASSLRNYNEKLFF.

The rearrangement joins TRBV7-2 to TRBJ1-4; TCRdb's D call, TRBD1, is unchecked because there is no DNA. The CDR3 has 15 residues. Germline lookup yields CDR1 SGHTA and CDR2 FQGNSA. CDR3 region: CASSSGVGGREKLFF.

This chain joins TRBV6-1 and TRBJ2-1; as DNA is missing, the TRBD2 call by TCRdb cannot be tested. The germline CDR1 and CDR2 sequences are MNHNS and SASEGT. This CDR3 comprises 17 residues. The CDR3 is CASSPSLARSSYNEQFF.

This chain connects TRBV15 to TRBJ2-3; TCRdb's D call of TRBD1 is untestable without DNA. This CDR3 has 15 amino acids. Germline V gene data show CDR1 as LNHNV and CDR2 as YYDKDF (reference sequence). Here the CDR3 reads CATSRDGTISDTQYF.

The chain couples TRBV4-1 to TRBJ1-1. The CDR3 extends over 16 amino acids. CDR1 and CDR2 from the germline V gene are MGHRA and YSYEKL. The CDR3 here is CASSQVVAAENTEAFF.

CDR3 protein: CASRGQGFYGYTF. The chain employs TRBV12-3 or TRBV12-4 and TRBJ1-2; TCRdb's D call of TRBD1 is untestable without DNA. The CDR3 extends over 13 amino acids.

The rearrangement links TRBV6-5 to TRBJ1-1. Germline CDR1 reads MNHEY; CDR2 reads SVGAGI. The CDR3 loop spans 14 amino acids. This chain's CDR3 is CASSYSIMVTEAFF.

The chain has TRBV25-1 and TRBJ2-7; with no DNA, the TCRdb D assignment of TRBD1 cannot be verified. The germline CDR1 and CDR2 sequences are MGHDK and SYGVNS. This CDR3 has 16 amino acids. CDR3: CASSELGPWSNYEQYF.

The chain is built from TRBV5-1 and TRBJ2-2; TCRdb proposes TRBD2, but this gene call is untestable without DNA. The CDR3 is 18 residues long. Germline CDR1 and CDR2: SGHRS and YFSETQ. CDR3 residues: CASSLVPARGGYTGELFF.

The chain recombines TRBV5-6 with TRBJ2-7; TCRdb's D call of TRBD1 is untestable without DNA. The CDR3 is 17 residues long. Germline loops: CDR1 SGHDT, CDR2 YYEEEE. The CDR3 region is CATHVWGLGTATYEQYF.

The chain combines TRBV7-2 with TRBJ1-2. Per germline, CDR1 SGHTA and CDR2 FQGNSA. The CDR3 has 15 amino acids. CDR3 region: CASSLDLAPAYGYTF.

The J gene is TRBJ1-2, the V gene TRBV18. The CDR3 covers 13 residues. The germline gives CDR1 KGHSH, CDR2 LQKENI. Here the CDR3 reads CASSPPGVYGYTF.

This sequence joins TRBV12-3 or TRBV12-4 and TRBJ2-3; TCRdb picks TRBD1, but there is no DNA to check that call. This CDR3 is 17 amino acids long. The CDR3 loop is CASRPRGQGQSTDTQYF.

The chain has TRBV7-9 and TRBJ1-5. The V gene's germline CDR1 is SEHNR and CDR2 FQNEAQ (reference sequence). The CDR3 is made up of 15 amino acids. The CDR3 loop is CASSHSDPPNQPQHF. The full variable domain, in which reference TRBV7-9 and TRBJ1-5 provide the parts outside the CDR3, is DTGVSQNPRHKITKRGQNVTFRCDPISEHNRLYWYRQTLGQGPEFLTYFQNEAQLEKSRLLSDRFSAERPKGSFSTLEIQRTEQGDSAMYLCASSHSDPPNQPQHFGDGTRLSIL.